Listed below are T cell receptor beta chains from one sample, sequenced in a study of pediatric ulcerative colitis. Some clones are missing from TCRdb's copy, which holds only in-frame ones; the method was immunoSEQ multiplex PCR. This table has 20,000 to 25,000 clones, over 60% appearing once. The sequenced material came from gut tissue. These TCRs come from a boy between 5 and 17 years old with severe ulcerative colitis. The CDR3 runs from the conserved cysteine through the conserved F or W. Each record gives: D gene, V gene, clone size, J gene, CDR3 DNA, CDR3 protein. The D gene is left open where the match is weak. Clone size is stated in some rows and not others, as once, few, many or a class when expanded.

>TRBD2|TRBV19|.|TRBJ2-1
TGTGCCAGTAAACAGCGGGGCTTCAATGAGCAGTTCTTC
CASKQRGFNEQFF
>.|TRBV7-9|.|TRBJ2-3
TGTGCCAGCAGCTTAGCGCAGAAGAACCGCCCTACGCAGTATTTT
CASSLAQKNRPTQYF
>.|TRBV7-2|.|TRBJ2-5
TGTGCCAGCAGCTTAGGACGTCGCGGGGGCGGGGGAGAGACCCAGTACTTC
CASSLGRRGGGGETQYF
>.|TRBV7-9|.|TRBJ1-1
TGTGCCAGCAGCTTAGTTAGGGCACCGAACACTGAAGCTTTCTTT
CASSLVRAPNTEAFF
>.|TRBV6-1|.|TRBJ1-2
TGTGCCAGCAGTGACCAAACGGGGGGCAACTATGGCTACACCTTC
CASSDQTGGNYGYTF
>.|TRBV5-6|.|TRBJ1-2
TGTGCCAGCTGGGGGGGACGCTATGGCTACACCTTC
CASWGGRYGYTF
>.|TRBV2|.|TRBJ1-5
TGTGCCAGCAGTGAACGAGGTAGCAATCAGCCCCAGCATTTT
CASSERGSNQPQHF
>.|TRBV7-2|.|TRBJ1-2
TGTGCCAGCTACCCGGAGAGCTATGGCTACACCTTC
CASYPESYGYTF
>.|TRBV30|medium-sized|TRBJ1-2
TGTGCCTGGAGTGAGGTCATCAAGATGGTATATGGCTACACCTTC
CAWSEVIKMVYGYTF
>.|TRBV6-5|.|TRBJ1-5
TGTGCCAGCAGTTACGATCAGGGGTATCAGCCCCAGCATTTT
CASSYDQGYQPQHF
>TRBD1|TRBV18|.|TRBJ2-7
TGTGCCAGCTCGAACTGGGACAGGAACTACGAGCAGTACTTC
CASSNWDRNYEQYF
>.|TRBV6-5|.|TRBJ1-6
TGTGCCAGCAGCCCGGGACTTATTTCACCCCTCCACTTT
CASSPGLISPLHF
>.|TRBV29-1|.|TRBJ1-1
TGCAGCGTTGATCCGGGAAACGCTGAAGCTTTCTTT
CSVDPGNAEAFF
>TRBD2|TRBV5-6|.|TRBJ2-5
TGTGCCAGCAGCTTGTTTAGGCCTAGCGGGGGCCAAGAGACCCAGTACTTC
CASSLFRPSGGQETQYF
>.|TRBV7-7|few|TRBJ2-2
TGTGCTAGCAGCCGCGGCCCAGGGCAGGGCACCGGGGAGCTGTTTTTT
CASSRGPGQGTGELFF
>.|TRBV6-1|.|TRBJ1-2
TGTGCCAGCAGTGAAATCCCGTCACCCAACTATGGCTACACCTTC
CASSEIPSPNYGYTF
>.|TRBV19|.|TRBJ1-2
TGTGCCACCTGGGGGGGCCGTTATGGCTACACCTTC
CATWGGRYGYTF
>.|TRBV29-1|.|TRBJ1-2
TGCAGCGTTGTGCACAGCAACTATGGCTACACCTTC
CSVVHSNYGYTF
>TRBD1|TRBV6-1|.|TRBJ2-5
TGTGCCAGCAGTGATTCGGACAGGGGGCGAGAGACCCAGTACTTC
CASSDSDRGRETQYF
>.|TRBV7-3|.|TRBJ2-1
TGTGCCAGCAGCTTAACGACCAACAATGAGCAGTTCTTC
CASSLTTNNEQFF
>.|TRBV5-1|.|TRBJ2-1
TGCGCCAGCAGCTTGACAGGCTTCCCCCAGGATGAGCAGTTCTTC
CASSLTGFPQDEQFF
>.|TRBV10-3|.|TRBJ2-7
TGTGCCATCAGTGGAACGGGGTTGTCCTACGAGCAGTACTTC
CAISGTGLSYEQYF
>.|TRBV6-5|once|TRBJ1-2
TGTGCCAGCAGTTACACAGGGAGAACGATGGGCTACACCTTC
CASSYTGRTMGYTF
>.|TRBV12-5|.|TRBJ2-5
TGTGCTAGTGGTTTGGCCCTTAGAGGCCAGGTGGAGACCCAGTACTTC
CASGLALRGQVETQYF
>TRBD1|TRBV2|.|TRBJ1-1
TGTGCCAGCACTTCAGACAGGGTGAACACTGAAGCTTTCTTT
CASTSDRVNTEAFF
>TRBD1|TRBV6-6|.|TRBJ1-1
TGTGCCATCGACAGGGGCCTTGAAGCTTTCTTT
CAIDRGLEAFF
>.|TRBV2|few|TRBJ1-5
TGTGCCAGCAGTATCCACCCAGGGACTCAGCCCCAGCATTTT
CASSIHPGTQPQHF
>.|TRBV13|.|TRBJ2-3
TGTGCCAGTAGAGGTCAGACCAACACAGATACGCAGTATTTT
CASRGQTNTDTQYF
>.|TRBV12-5|.|TRBJ1-5
TGTGCTAGTGGTTTGGTACTTGAGGGGGTTGTGGGCAATCAGCCCCAGCATTTT
CASGLVLEGVVGNQPQHF
>TRBD2|TRBV6-4|.|TRBJ2-1
TGTGCCAGCAGCCCGGGACTAGCGGGGTTTGAGCAGTTCTTC
CASSPGLAGFEQFF
>TRBD1|TRBV27|once|TRBJ2-7
TGTGCCAGCAGTCCTCACCGGGACAGGGTCTACGAGCAGTACTTC
CASSPHRDRVYEQYF